The clone carrying this TCR beta chain was found once. Its antigen is unidentified. Some clones are missing from TCRdb's copy, which holds only in-frame ones; the method was immunoSEQ multiplex PCR. The table has roughly 60,000 clones, roughly 89% seen once. This specimen comes from a study of OX40 agonist ivuxolimab in advanced cancers. Autoimmune disease history or systemic immunosuppression meant exclusion. The CDR3 consists of 14 residues. CDR1 is KGHSH, CDR2 LQKENI, per germline. Trimming removed 2 bases at V and 3 bases at J, with 11 bases between. Overall study results and limits: The investigators did not determine what antigen specificity the expanded peripheral T cells had.

This sequence originates from an adult with an advanced solid tumor such as melanoma, head and neck, liver or kidney cancer. The rearrangement joins TRBV18 to TRBJ2-7; D uncertain. The sequences come from CD4+ or CD8+ T cells sorted from blood, collected in a trial of the OX40 agonist ivuxolimab. The DNA of the CDR3 is TGTGCCAGCTCACCAGTTCCCGAATTCTACGAGCAGTACTTC. This codes for CASSPVPEFYEQYF.